The 10 T cell receptor beta chains in this list originate from one sample, sequenced in a study of Ad26.COV2.S vaccination and SARS-CoV-2 variants. Profiling relied on immunoSEQ multiplex PCR, and the TCRdb table lists in-frame clones only, not all of them. The data contain just under 250,000 clones, roughly 90% of them singletons. Treatment described: around 19 received Ad26.COV2.S at low or high dose, single or two shots; several received placebo; per-sample allocation not given. Sampling took place 63 days after the first vaccine or placebo injection. The source material was peripheral blood, sampled in a trial of Ad26.COV2.S vaccine versus placebo. The receptors originated from a person aged 18 to 59 who received the Ad26.COV2.S COVID-19 vaccine or a placebo.

The J gene is TRBJ2-7, the V gene TRBV7-6; maybe TRBD1 (6 bases). The CDR3 is 12 residues long. The V gene's germline CDR1 is SGHVS and CDR2 FNYEAQ. The V and J ends lost 5 bases and 4 bases respectively, with 9 bases between them. CDR3 in amino acids: CASSPTGYEQYF. The CDR3 DNA is TGTGCCAGCAGCCCCACAGGGTACGAGCAGTACTTC.

The rearrangement joins TRBV14 to TRBJ1-2, with D unclear. This CDR3 is built from 15 residues. The V and J ends lost 6 bases and 0 bases respectively, with 14 bases between them. Germline lookup yields CDR1 SGHDN and CDR2 FVKESK. CDR3 bases: TGTGCCAGCAGTCTTGGGGTCCCATCTAACTATGGCTACACCTTC. Protein sequence: CASSLGVPSNYGYTF.

The chain recombines TRBV10-3 with TRBJ2-7; unclear D gene. CDR1 is ENHRY, CDR2 SYGVKD, per germline. The CDR3 has 14 residues. V was cut by 6 bases and J by 0 bases, with 12 bases left in between. CDR3 bases: TGTGCCATCAGGAGCTCGGGCACCTCCTACGAGCAGTACTTC. Translating gives CAIRSSGTSYEQYF.

The rearrangement links TRBV19 to TRBJ2-5, with TRBD1 as a possible D gene (6 bases). From germline, CDR1 is LNHDA and CDR2 SQIVND (reference sequence). V gave up 5 bases and J gave up 1 base, with 11 bases separating them. CDR3 length: 14 residues. This CDR3 reads CASSRDTVQETQYF. Written as DNA, the CDR3 is TGTGCCAGTAGTCGGGACACCGTCCAAGAGACCCAGTACTTC.

The rearrangement uses TRBV30 and TRBJ2-7, with D perhaps being TRBD1 or TRBD2 (6 bases each). Deletions cut 2 bases from V and 6 bases from J, with 11 bases between. The germline CDR1 and CDR2 sequences are GTSNPN and SVGIG (reference sequence). The CDR3 extends over 12 amino acids. CDR3 sequence: CAWSRGLGEQYF. For the CDR3, the DNA is TGTGCCTGGAGTCGGGGGCTGGGCGAGCAGTACTTC.

This clone was seen a handful of times. The chain couples TRBV7-2 to TRBJ1-2, with a weak D call TRBD1 (6 bases). Germline V gene lookup returns CDR1 SGHTA and CDR2 FQGNSA. V shed 1 base and J shed 12 bases, with 15 bases lying between them. This CDR3 has 13 residues. The CDR3 protein is CASSLGQVGDHTF. The CDR3 DNA is TGTGCCAGCAGCTTAGGACAGGTGGGGGACCACACCTTC.

The V gene is TRBV4-3, the J gene TRBJ1-3; the match to TRBD1 covers 9 bases. Looked up from germline, CDR1 is LGHNA and CDR2 is YSLEER. V shed 3 bases, J shed 0 bases, and the junction held 3 bases outside the gene matches. This CDR3 spans 16 amino acids. Written as DNA, the CDR3 is TGCGCCAGCAGCCAGGACAGGGGCTTCTCTGGAAACACCATATATTTT. This sequence encodes CASSQDRGFSGNTIYF.

The J gene is TRBJ2-2, the V gene TRBV7-2; tentative D call: TRBD1 (6 bases). CDR1 and CDR2 from the germline V gene are SGHTA and FQGNSA. Trimming pared 5 bases from V and 4 bases from J, leaving 17 bases between. CDR3 size: 16 residues. The CDR3 nucleotides are TGTGCCAGCAGCCCACCCCAGGGGCGGGCCACCGGGGAGCTGTTTTTT. Protein: CASSPPQGRATGELFF. Full variable domain (remainder filled in from reference TRBV7-2 and TRBJ2-2): GAGVSQSPSNKVTEKGKDVELRCDPISGHTALYWYRQSLGQGLEFLIYFQGNSAPDKSGLPSDRFSAERTGGSVSTLTIQRTQQEDSAVYLCASSPPQGRATGELFFGEGSRLTVL.

This clone has only one observation. This chain uses TRBV6-5 with TRBJ2-7; 8 bases align to TRBD2. The CDR3 is 15 residues long. Germline V gives CDR1 MNHEY, CDR2 SVGAGI. V trimming: 7 bases; J trimming: 3 bases; junction bases outside the gene matches: 11. The CDR3 is CASTFGSGGLYEQYF. The CDR3, as DNA: TGTGCCAGCACCTTCGGGAGCGGGGGTCTCTACGAGCAGTACTTC.

The V call is TRBV14, the J call TRBJ1-3; TRBD1 matches at 7 bases. The CDR3 is 14 residues long. The germline gives CDR1 SGHDN, CDR2 FVKESK. The J segment lost 8 bases and the V segment lost 4 bases, leaving 8 bases of the junction unmatched. In DNA, the CDR3 is TGTGCCAGCAGCCGGACAGGCATTGGGGACACCATATATTTT. Translating it yields CASSRTGIGDTIYF.